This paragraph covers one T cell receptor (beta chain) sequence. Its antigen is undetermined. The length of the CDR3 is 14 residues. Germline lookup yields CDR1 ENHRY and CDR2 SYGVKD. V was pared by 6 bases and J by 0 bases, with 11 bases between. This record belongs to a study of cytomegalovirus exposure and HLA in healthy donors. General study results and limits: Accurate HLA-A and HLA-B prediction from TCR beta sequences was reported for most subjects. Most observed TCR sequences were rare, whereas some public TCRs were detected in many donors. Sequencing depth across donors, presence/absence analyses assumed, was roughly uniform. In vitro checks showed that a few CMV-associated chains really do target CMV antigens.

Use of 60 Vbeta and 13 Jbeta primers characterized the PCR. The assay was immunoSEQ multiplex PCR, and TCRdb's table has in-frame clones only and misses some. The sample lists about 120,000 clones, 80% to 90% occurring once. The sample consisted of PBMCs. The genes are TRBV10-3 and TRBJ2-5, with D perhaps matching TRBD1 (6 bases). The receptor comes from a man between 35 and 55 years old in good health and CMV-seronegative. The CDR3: CAIRTQGDQETQYF. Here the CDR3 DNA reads TGTGCCATCAGGACACAGGGCGACCAAGAGACCCAGTACTTC.